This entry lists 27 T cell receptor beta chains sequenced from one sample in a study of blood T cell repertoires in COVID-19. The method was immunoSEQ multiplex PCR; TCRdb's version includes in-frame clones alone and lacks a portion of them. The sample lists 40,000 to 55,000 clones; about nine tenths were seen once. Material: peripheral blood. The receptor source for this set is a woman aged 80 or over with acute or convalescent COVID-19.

CDR3 DNA sequence: TGTGCCACCAGCAGGAGCGCGCGAACGGGCGGGGAGCTGTTTTTT. It is translated as CATSRSARTGGELFF. V usage is TRBV15 and J usage is TRBJ2-2; D call uncertain. The CDR3 runs 15 residues. Trimming removed 3 bases at V and 7 bases at J, with 15 bases between. Germline CDR1 reads LNHNV; CDR2 reads YYDKDF (reference sequence).

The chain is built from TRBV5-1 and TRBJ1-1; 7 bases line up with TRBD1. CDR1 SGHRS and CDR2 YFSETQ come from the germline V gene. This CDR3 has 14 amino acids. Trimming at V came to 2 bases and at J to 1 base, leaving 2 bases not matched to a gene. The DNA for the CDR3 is TGCGCCAGCAGCTTTGGGGACAGGAACACTGAAGCTTTCTTT. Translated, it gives CASSFGDRNTEAFF. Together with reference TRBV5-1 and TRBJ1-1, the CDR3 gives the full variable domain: KAGVTQTPRYLIKTRGQQVTLSCSPISGHRSVSWYQQTPGQGLQFLFEYFSETQRNKGNFPGRFSGRQFSNSRSEMNVSTLELGDSALYLCASSFGDRNTEAFFGQGTRLTVV.

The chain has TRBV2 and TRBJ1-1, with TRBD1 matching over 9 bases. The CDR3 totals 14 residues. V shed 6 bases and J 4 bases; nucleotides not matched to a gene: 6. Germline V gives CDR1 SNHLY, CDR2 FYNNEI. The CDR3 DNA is TGTGCCAGCAGGCCACAGGGGGCGAGCACTGAAGCTTTCTTT. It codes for CASRPQGASTEAFF. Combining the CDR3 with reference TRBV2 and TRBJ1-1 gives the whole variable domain EPEVTQTPSHQVTQMGQEVILRCVPISNHLYFYWYRQILGQKVEFLVSFYNNEISEKSEIFDDQFSVERPDGSNFTLKIRSTKLEDSAMYFCASRPQGASTEAFFGQGTRLTVV.

The CDR3 DNA reads as TGTGCCAGCAGCCCCTCCGGGAGCGGAGAGACCCAGTACTTC. This translates into CASSPSGSGETQYF. The chain has TRBV6-2 or TRBV6-3 and TRBJ2-5; tentatively, D is TRBD2 (6 bases). Trimming removed 6 bases from V and 4 bases from J, with 15 bases in between. Germline loops: CDR1 MNHEY, CDR2 SVGEGT. This CDR3 has 14 residues.

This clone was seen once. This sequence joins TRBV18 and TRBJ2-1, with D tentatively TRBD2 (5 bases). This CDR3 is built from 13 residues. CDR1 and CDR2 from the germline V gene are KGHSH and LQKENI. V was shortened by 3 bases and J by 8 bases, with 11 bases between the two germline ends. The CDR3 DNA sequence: TGTGCCAGCTCACCGGGCTCCGGGGATGAGCAGTTCTTC. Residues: CASSPGSGDEQFF.

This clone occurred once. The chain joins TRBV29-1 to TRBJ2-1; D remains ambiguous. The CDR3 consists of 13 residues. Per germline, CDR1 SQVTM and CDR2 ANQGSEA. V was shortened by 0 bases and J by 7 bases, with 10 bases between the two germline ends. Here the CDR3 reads CSVEDWKANEQFF. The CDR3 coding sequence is TGCAGCGTTGAAGATTGGAAAGCGAATGAGCAGTTCTTC.

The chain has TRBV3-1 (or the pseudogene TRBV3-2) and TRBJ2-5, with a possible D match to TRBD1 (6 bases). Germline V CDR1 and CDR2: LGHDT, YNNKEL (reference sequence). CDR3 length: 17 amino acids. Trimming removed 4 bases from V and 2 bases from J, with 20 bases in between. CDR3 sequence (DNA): TGTGCCAGCAGCCGTCAGGGGAGCGCGCCCGGTCAAGAGACCCAGTACTTC. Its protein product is CASSRQGSAPGQETQYF.

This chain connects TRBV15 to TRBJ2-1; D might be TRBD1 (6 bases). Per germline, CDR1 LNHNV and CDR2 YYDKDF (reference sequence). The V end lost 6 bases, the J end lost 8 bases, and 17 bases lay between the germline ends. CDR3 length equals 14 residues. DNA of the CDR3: TGTGCCACCAGGGCCAGGGACACGTTCGATGAGCAGTTCTTC. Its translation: CATRARDTFDEQFF.

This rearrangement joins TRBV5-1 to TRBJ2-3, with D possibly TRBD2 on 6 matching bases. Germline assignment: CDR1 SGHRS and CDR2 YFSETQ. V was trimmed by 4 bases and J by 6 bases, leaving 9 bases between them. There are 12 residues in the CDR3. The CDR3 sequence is CASSLSGDTQYF. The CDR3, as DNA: TGCGCCAGCAGCCTTAGCGGTGATACGCAGTATTTT.

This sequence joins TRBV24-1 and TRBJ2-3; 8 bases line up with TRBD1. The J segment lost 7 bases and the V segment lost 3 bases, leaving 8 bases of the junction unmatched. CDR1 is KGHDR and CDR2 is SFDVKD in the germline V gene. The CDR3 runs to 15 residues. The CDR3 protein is CATSDVQGAVNTQYF. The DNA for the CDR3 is TGTGCCACCAGTGATGTCCAGGGGGCCGTAAATACGCAGTATTTT.

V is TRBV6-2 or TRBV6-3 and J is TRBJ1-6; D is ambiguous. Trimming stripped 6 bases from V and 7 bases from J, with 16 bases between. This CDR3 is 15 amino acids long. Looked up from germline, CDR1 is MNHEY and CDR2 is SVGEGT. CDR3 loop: CASSPMRASNSPLHF. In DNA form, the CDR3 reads TGTGCCAGCAGCCCGATGAGGGCCTCAAATTCACCCCTCCACTTT.

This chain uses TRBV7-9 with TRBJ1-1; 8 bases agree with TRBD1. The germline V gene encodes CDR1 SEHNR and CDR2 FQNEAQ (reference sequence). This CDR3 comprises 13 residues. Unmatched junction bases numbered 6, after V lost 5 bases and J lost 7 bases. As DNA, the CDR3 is TGTGCCAGCAGCAAGACAGGGGAAGGTGAAGCTTTCTTT. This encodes CASSKTGEGEAFF.

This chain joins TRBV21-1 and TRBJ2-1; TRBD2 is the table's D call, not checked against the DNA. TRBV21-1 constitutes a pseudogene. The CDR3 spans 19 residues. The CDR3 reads CASTMGPLLAGGAYNEQFF. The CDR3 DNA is TGTGCCAGCACCATGGGTCCCCTTTTAGCGGGGGGGGCGTACAATGAGCAGTTCTTC.

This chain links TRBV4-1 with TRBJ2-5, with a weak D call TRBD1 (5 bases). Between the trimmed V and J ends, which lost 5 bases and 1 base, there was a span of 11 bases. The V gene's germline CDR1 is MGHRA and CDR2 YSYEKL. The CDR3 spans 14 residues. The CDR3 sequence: CASSVDSTQETQYF. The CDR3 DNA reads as TGCGCCAGCAGCGTAGACAGTACCCAAGAGACCCAGTACTTC.

CDR3 loop: CASSLVQIRTGELFF. The CDR3 nucleotides are TGCGCCAGCAGCTTGGTCCAGATCCGCACCGGGGAGCTGTTTTTT. This rearrangement joins TRBV5-1 to TRBJ2-2; D is undetermined. Germline V gives CDR1 SGHRS, CDR2 YFSETQ. The CDR3 has 15 residues. V was cut by 0 bases and J by 4 bases, with 10 bases left in between. The variable domain in full, with the rest retrieved from reference TRBV5-1 and TRBJ2-2, is KAGVTQTPRYLIKTRGQQVTLSCSPISGHRSVSWYQQTPGQGLQFLFEYFSETQRNKGNFPGRFSGRQFSNSRSEMNVSTLELGDSALYLCASSLVQIRTGELFFGEGSRLTVL.

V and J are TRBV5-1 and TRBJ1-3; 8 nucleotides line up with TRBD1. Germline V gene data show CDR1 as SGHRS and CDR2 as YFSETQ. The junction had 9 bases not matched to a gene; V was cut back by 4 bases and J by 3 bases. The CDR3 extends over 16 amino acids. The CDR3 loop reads CASSGGTGEFGNTIYF. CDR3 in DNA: TGCGCCAGCAGCGGCGGGACAGGCGAATTTGGAAACACCATATATTTT.

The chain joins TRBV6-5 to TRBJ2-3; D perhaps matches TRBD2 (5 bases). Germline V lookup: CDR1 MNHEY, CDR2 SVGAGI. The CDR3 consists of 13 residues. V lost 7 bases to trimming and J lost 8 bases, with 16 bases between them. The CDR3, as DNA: TGTGCCAGCAATCAGCCCCTCGGAGGTACGCAGTATTTT. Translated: CASNQPLGGTQYF.

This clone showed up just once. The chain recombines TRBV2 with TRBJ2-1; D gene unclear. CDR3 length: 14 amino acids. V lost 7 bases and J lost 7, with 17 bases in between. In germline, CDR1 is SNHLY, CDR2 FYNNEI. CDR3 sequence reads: CASTTSANRNEQFF. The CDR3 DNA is TGTGCCAGCACCACTTCCGCTAACCGGAATGAGCAGTTCTTC. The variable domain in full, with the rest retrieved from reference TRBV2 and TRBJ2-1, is EPEVTQTPSHQVTQMGQEVILRCVPISNHLYFYWYRQILGQKVEFLVSFYNNEISEKSEIFDDQFSVERPDGSNFTLKIRSTKLEDSAMYFCASTTSANRNEQFFGPGTRLTVL.

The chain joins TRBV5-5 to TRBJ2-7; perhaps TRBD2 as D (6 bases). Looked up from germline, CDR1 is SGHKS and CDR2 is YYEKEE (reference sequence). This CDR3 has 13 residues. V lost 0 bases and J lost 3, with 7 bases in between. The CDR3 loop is CASSLAGVYEQYF. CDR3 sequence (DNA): TGTGCCAGCAGCTTGGCGGGAGTCTACGAGCAGTACTTC.

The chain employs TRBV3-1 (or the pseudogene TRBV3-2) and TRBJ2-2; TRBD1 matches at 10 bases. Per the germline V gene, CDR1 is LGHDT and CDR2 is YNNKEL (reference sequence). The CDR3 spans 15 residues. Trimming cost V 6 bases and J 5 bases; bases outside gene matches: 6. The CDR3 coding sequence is TGTGCCAGCAGGACAGGGGGCTCAGAGACCGGGGAGCTGTTTTTT. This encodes CASRTGGSETGELFF.

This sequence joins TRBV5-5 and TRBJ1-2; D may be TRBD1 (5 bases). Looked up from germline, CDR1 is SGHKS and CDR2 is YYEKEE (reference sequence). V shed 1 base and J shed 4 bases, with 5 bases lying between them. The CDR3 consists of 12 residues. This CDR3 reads CASSLTGYGYTF. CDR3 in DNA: TGTGCCAGCAGCTTGACAGGCTATGGCTACACCTTC.

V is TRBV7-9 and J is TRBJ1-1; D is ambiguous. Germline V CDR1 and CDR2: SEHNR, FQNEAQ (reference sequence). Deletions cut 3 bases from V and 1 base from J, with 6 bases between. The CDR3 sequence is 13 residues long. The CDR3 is CASSFVKNTEAFF. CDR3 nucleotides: TGTGCCAGCAGCTTTGTCAAGAACACTGAAGCTTTCTTT.

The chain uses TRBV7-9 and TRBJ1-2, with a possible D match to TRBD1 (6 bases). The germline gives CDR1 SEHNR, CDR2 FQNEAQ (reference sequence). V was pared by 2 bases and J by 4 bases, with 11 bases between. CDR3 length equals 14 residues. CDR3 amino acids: CASSLPTGLYGYTF. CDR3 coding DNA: TGTGCCAGCAGCTTACCGACAGGTCTCTATGGCTACACCTTC. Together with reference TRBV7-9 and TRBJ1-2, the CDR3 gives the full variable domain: DTGVSQNPRHKITKRGQNVTFRCDPISEHNRLYWYRQTLGQGPEFLTYFQNEAQLEKSRLLSDRFSAERPKGSFSTLEIQRTEQGDSAMYLCASSLPTGLYGYTFGSGTRLTVV.

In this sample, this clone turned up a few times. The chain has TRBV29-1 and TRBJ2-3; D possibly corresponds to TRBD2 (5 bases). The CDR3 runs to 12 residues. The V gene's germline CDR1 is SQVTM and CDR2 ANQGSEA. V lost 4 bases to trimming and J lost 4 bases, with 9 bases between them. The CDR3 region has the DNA TGCAGCGTTGGAGGGTCGGCAGATACGCAGTATTTT. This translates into CSVGGSADTQYF.

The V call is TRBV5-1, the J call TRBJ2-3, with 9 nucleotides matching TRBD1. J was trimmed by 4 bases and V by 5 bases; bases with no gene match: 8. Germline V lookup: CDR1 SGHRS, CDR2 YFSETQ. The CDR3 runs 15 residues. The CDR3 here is CASRAGTGSADTQYF. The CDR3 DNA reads TGCGCCAGCAGAGCCGGGACAGGGTCGGCAGATACGCAGTATTTT.

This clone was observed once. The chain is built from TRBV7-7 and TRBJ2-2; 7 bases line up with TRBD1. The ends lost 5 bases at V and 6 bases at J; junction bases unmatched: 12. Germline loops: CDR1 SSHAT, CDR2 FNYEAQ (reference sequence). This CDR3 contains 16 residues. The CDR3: CASSQAVPGQAGELFF. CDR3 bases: TGTGCCAGCAGCCAAGCCGTACCCGGACAGGCCGGGGAGCTGTTTTTT.

Here the CDR3 reads CASSYSDSTYEQYV. The CDR3, as DNA: TGTGCCAGCAGTTACTCGGACAGCACCTACGAGCAGTACGTC. The chain has TRBV6-6 and TRBJ2-7; D is perhaps TRBD1 (6 bases). The V gene's germline CDR1 is MNHNY and CDR2 SVGAGI (reference sequence). This CDR3 is 14 amino acids long. V was pared by 0 bases and J by 2 bases, with 8 bases between.